The following is a T cell receptor (beta chain) sequence with its context. Its antigen is not identified. Thawed PBMCs were FACS-sorted into unstimulated CD4+CD25+CD127- regulatory T cells, CD4+CD25- non-regulatory cells, CD4 and CD8 cells. This record comes from a study of Tregs in tolerant kidney transplant recipients. General study results and limits: Findings come from small patient numbers and require larger validation. Activated donor B cell expansion appeared to reveal the most relevant donor-specific TCRbeta repertoire.

Using immunoSEQ multiplex PCR, the repertoire was profiled, and TCRdb retains in-frame clones only, with some absent. The sample carries roughly 250,000 clones, more than 65% recorded once. The ends were cut back, 3 bases at V and 2 bases at J, with 4 bases in the middle. Germline V CDR1 and CDR2: DFQATT, SNEGSKA (reference sequence). This CDR3 spans 11 amino acids. The V and J genes are TRBV20-1 and TRBJ2-5, with no clear D. Sequenced material: CD4+ T cells from blood. This clonotype originated in a human donor in good health. CDR3 residues: CSARAQETQYF. Here the CDR3 DNA reads TGCAGTGCTAGGGCGCAAGAGACCCAGTACTTC.